The 21 T cell receptor beta chains given below trace back to one sample, sequenced in a study of spatial heterogeneity in lung cancer (dated by TCRdb to 2018 to 2020). In light of the paper, this sample's time point label describes: sample taken at primary tumor resection. Libraries came from 5' RACE. Instrument on record: NextSeq 500. TCRdb cleaned the public reads at Q25 with fastp, built clones with MiXCR and kept in-frame beta chains. All rows with the same CDR3 protein become a single entry with the most common DNA and genes. The sample data list 20,000 to 25,000 distinct CDR3 sequences, and just under 6% of these were observed just once. The top ten clones comprise about 37% of the sample. Sequences were derived from PBMCs, sampled at surgery. The receptors shown here come from a male donor with early-stage non-small cell lung cancer.

This clonotype was detected many times. The V and J genes are TRBV3-1 and TRBJ2-2, with TRBD1 matching 8 bases. The CDR3 runs 15 residues. J gave up 3 bases and V 6 bases, and 6 bases lay outside the gene matches. Germline-derived CDR1 and CDR2 are LGHDT and YNNKEL (reference sequence). The CDR3 sequence: CASRTGTGDTGELFF. CDR3 sequence (DNA): TGTGCCAGCAGAACCGGGACAGGCGACACCGGGGAGCTGTTTTTT.

In its sample, this clonotype was seen many times. CDR3 protein: CATSTRNSPLHF. The DNA of the CDR3 is TGTGCCACCAGCACTCGGAATTCACCCCTCCACTTT. This chain connects TRBV15 to TRBJ1-6; D is ambiguous. The germline gives CDR1 LNHNV, CDR2 YYDKDF (reference sequence). The CDR3 contains 12 residues. V lost 4 bases to trimming and J lost 7 bases, with 5 bases between them.

This clonotype was seen repeatedly, ten times or more. The junction departs from germline at one end; a sequencing error may be responsible. V is TRBV6-2 or TRBV6-3 and J is TRBJ2-7; perhaps TRBD1 as D (6 bases). CDR1 is MNHEY, CDR2 SVGEGT, per germline. This CDR3 is built from 12 residues. CDR3 sequence: CASSSGPGQRVF. The DNA for the CDR3 is TGTGCCAGCAGTTCTGGACCGGGACAAAGGGTCTTC.

This clonotype was recorded at least ten times. The gene calls are TRBV28 and TRBJ2-1, with TRBD1 matching over 7 bases. J was trimmed by 6 bases and V by 10 bases; bases with no gene match: 15. The CDR3 runs to 15 residues. CDR1 MDHEN and CDR2 SYDVKM come from the germline V gene. This chain's CDR3 is CATRVGQRLSNEQFF. CDR3 sequence (DNA): TGTGCCACCCGAGTGGGACAGAGACTATCCAATGAGCAGTTCTTC.

This clonotype was seen ten or more times. The rearrangement uses TRBV7-9 and TRBJ1-6, with D possibly matching TRBD1 (5 bases). V dropped 1 base and J dropped 7 bases, with 11 bases sitting between them. Germline lookup yields CDR1 SEHNR and CDR2 FQNEAQ (reference sequence). The CDR3 spans 15 residues. This CDR3 reads CASSLDAWGNSPLHF. As DNA, the CDR3 is TGTGCCAGCAGCTTAGACGCCTGGGGGAATTCACCCCTCCACTTT.

This clonotype has ten or more counts. The chain carries TRBV18 and TRBJ1-1; D not certain. CDR1 is KGHSH and CDR2 is LQKENI in the germline V gene. The CDR3 is 14 residues long. V dropped 3 bases and J dropped 1 base, with 9 bases sitting between them. The DNA of the CDR3 is TGTGCCAGCTCACCCGGTTCGGGGAACACTGAAGCTTTCTTT. Its translation: CASSPGSGNTEAFF.

This clonotype was found many times. The chain is built from TRBV7-9 and TRBJ2-1, with 8 positions matching TRBD1. Germline CDR1 reads SEHNR; CDR2 reads FQNEAQ (reference sequence). The CDR3 runs 16 residues. Unmatched junction bases numbered 12, after V lost 5 bases and J lost 6 bases. For the CDR3, the DNA is TGTGCCAGCAGCCCCCGGGACAGGTGGAAGGGCAATGAGCAGTTCTTC. Amino acids: CASSPRDRWKGNEQFF.

This clonotype was recorded at least ten times. The V gene is TRBV5-1, the J gene TRBJ2-1, with D maybe TRBD2 (6 bases). The ends were cut back, 0 bases at V and 7 bases at J, with 14 bases in the middle. This CDR3 contains 15 residues. Germline V gene sequence: CDR1 SGHRS, CDR2 YFSETQ. The CDR3 region is CASSLGYGGRNEQFF. The DNA for the CDR3 is TGCGCCAGCAGCTTGGGGTATGGAGGGAGGAATGAGCAGTTCTTC. The entire variable domain, with the rest obtained from reference TRBV5-1 and TRBJ2-1, is as follows: KAGVTQTPRYLIKTRGQQVTLSCSPISGHRSVSWYQQTPGQGLQFLFEYFSETQRNKGNFPGRFSGRQFSNSRSEMNVSTLELGDSALYLCASSLGYGGRNEQFFGPGTRLTVL.

Regarding this clonotype: A much larger clonotype is one base distant, so this may be a read error. The chain recombines TRBV7-3 with TRBJ2-7, with D possibly matching TRBD2 (6 bases). The V gene's germline CDR1 is SGHTA and CDR2 FQGTGA. The length of the CDR3 is 14 residues. CDR3 protein: CASSSQGGGYERYF. CDR3 nucleotides: TGTGCCAGCAGCTCGCAGGGAGGTGGTTACGAGCGGTACTTC. The full variable domain, its missing parts supplied by reference TRBV7-3 and TRBJ2-7, is GAGVSQTPSNKVTEKGKYVELRCDPISGHTALYWYRQSLGQGPEFLIYFQGTGAADDSGLPNDRFFAVRPEGSVSTLKIQRTERGDSAVYLCASSSQGGGYERYFGPGTRLTVT.

The chain carries TRBV6-5 and TRBJ2-2, with D perhaps matching TRBD1 (5 bases). The CDR3 loop spans 12 amino acids. Trimming took off 6 bases at V and 5 bases at J, with 7 bases between the two ends. Looked up from germline, CDR1 is MNHEY and CDR2 is SVGAGI. The chain's CDR3 is CASRKGTGELFF. The CDR3 region has the DNA TGTGCCAGCAGGAAGGGGACCGGGGAGCTGTTTTTT.

This clonotype was detected ten times or more. J is TRBJ2-2 and V is TRBV28; D is undetermined. This CDR3 comprises 18 residues. Germline V gene lookup returns CDR1 MDHEN and CDR2 SYDVKM. V was shortened by 5 bases and J by 0 bases, with 19 bases between the two germline ends. In DNA form, the CDR3 reads TGTGCCAGCAGTCCCACCCTCGCTGTGGATACGAACACCGGGGAGCTGTTTTTT. Translated: CASSPTLAVDTNTGELFF.

CDR3 sequence reads: CAWSVGQGAYEQYF. The CDR3, as DNA: TGTGCCTGGAGTGTAGGACAGGGGGCCTACGAGCAGTACTTC. The rearrangement joins TRBV30 to TRBJ2-7; 10 positions match TRBD1. This CDR3 has 14 residues. Germline CDR1 reads GTSNPN; CDR2 reads SVGIG (reference sequence). Germline trimming cut 0 bases from V and 2 bases from J; bases unmatched to any gene: 1.

There are many counts of this clonotype. The chain couples TRBV23-1 to TRBJ2-3, with D possibly TRBD2 on 5 matching bases. TRBV23-1 is an ORF for which the function is uncertain. There are 11 residues in the CDR3. Between the trimmed V and J ends, which lost 11 bases and 8 bases, there was a span of 14 bases. CDR3: CAVGGAGTQYF. The CDR3 DNA sequence: TGCGCCGTCGGAGGAGCCGGTACGCAGTATTTT.

This clonotype ranks as medium-sized. The gene calls are TRBV6-2 or TRBV6-3 and TRBJ2-1; D might be TRBD1 (6 bases). Germline values: CDR1 MNHEY, CDR2 SVGEGT. The V and J ends lost 6 bases and 1 base respectively, with 16 bases between them. CDR3 length: 16 amino acids. The CDR3 loop is CASRGIRTDSYNEQFF. DNA for the CDR3: TGTGCCAGCAGGGGGATCAGGACAGATTCCTACAATGAGCAGTTCTTC.

This clonotype showed up just a few times. This rearrangement joins TRBV7-8 to TRBJ2-1, with 10 nucleotides matching TRBD2. CDR1 SGHVS and CDR2 FQNEAQ come from the germline V gene. The trim removed 3 bases at V and 5 bases at J, leaving 7 bases unmatched. The CDR3 covers 16 residues. Written as DNA, the CDR3 is TGTGCCAGCAGCTTCCCTAGCGGGAGATCTGACAATGAGCAGTTCTTC. Its protein product is CASSFPSGRSDNEQFF.

The sample holds many counts of this clonotype. The chain is built from TRBV10-3 and TRBJ2-1; 7 positions agree with TRBD2. The CDR3 runs to 13 residues. The ends lost 8 bases at V and 5 bases at J; junction bases unmatched: 6. In germline, CDR1 is ENHRY, CDR2 SYGVKD. CDR3 loop: CAIGSGLHNEQFF. CDR3 sequence (DNA): TGTGCCATCGGATCGGGACTACACAATGAGCAGTTCTTC.

This clonotype was seen ten or more times. The J gene is TRBJ2-2, the V gene TRBV7-3; 7 bases map to TRBD1. The CDR3 is 14 amino acids. V lost 5 bases, J lost 4 bases, and 4 bases stayed unmatched. The germline CDR1 and CDR2 sequences are SGHTA and FQGTGA. The CDR3 DNA follows: TGTGCCAGCAGCAAGGGGGCCCCCACCGGGGAGCTGTTTTTT. Protein product: CASSKGAPTGELFF.

This rearrangement joins TRBV7-2 to TRBJ2-5, with 9 bases fitting TRBD2. V shed 0 bases and J 7 bases; nucleotides not matched to a gene: 6. The germline CDR1 and CDR2 sequences are SGHTA and FQGNSA. The CDR3 is 15 residues long. As DNA, the CDR3 is TGTGCCAGCAGCTTAGCGCGGGGGGGCCCCGGGACCCAGTACTTC. Protein: CASSLARGGPGTQYF.

The CDR3 bases are TGTGCCAGCAGCCCTCCGGCAGCGCACGACGAGCAGTACTTC. Translation: CASSPPAAHDEQYF. The chain joins TRBV7-9 to TRBJ2-7; D unresolved. The CDR3 is 14 amino acids. V lost 5 bases and J lost 5, with 16 bases in between. Germline values: CDR1 SEHNR, CDR2 FQNEAQ (reference sequence). The whole variable domain, filled in from reference TRBV7-9 and TRBJ2-7, reads DTGVSQNPRHKITKRGQNVTFRCDPISEHNRLYWYRQTLGQGPEFLTYFQNEAQLEKSRLLSDRFSAERPKGSFSTLEIQRTEQGDSAMYLCASSPPAAHDEQYFGPGTRLTVT.

Worth noting for this clonotype: A much more abundant neighbour one base away suggests this may be a read error. The chain combines TRBV7-6 with TRBJ2-3, with 11 bases matching TRBD2. The CDR3 spans 18 residues. The J segment lost 5 bases and the V segment lost 5 bases, leaving 15 bases of the junction unmatched. CDR1 is SGHVS, CDR2 FNYEAQ, per germline. The CDR3 region has the DNA TGTGCCAGCAGCCAAGCCGGTACTAGCGGGAGAGGTGGAGATACGCAGTATTTT. Its protein is CASSQAGTSGRGGDTQYF.

This clonotype was recorded at least ten times. The chain carries TRBV28 and TRBJ1-6; 9 positions agree with TRBD1. V dropped 4 bases and J dropped 8; count of bases not matched to a gene: 12. The germline V gene encodes CDR1 MDHEN and CDR2 SYDVKM. CDR3 length equals 17 residues. CDR3 coding DNA: TGTGCCAGCAGTTCGATCTGGGACAGGGCGGGTGATTCACCCCTCCACTTT. Translation gives CASSSIWDRAGDSPLHF.